This T cell receptor beta chain emerged from a study of blood T cell repertoires in COVID-19 (dated by TCRdb to between 2020 and 2021). About the full investigation: The collaborator samples originated in the United States, Italy and Spain and spanned the acute and convalescent phases of COVID-19. The prospective study material was composed of cDNA or gDNA derived from T cells, B-cell-depleted T cells, or PBMCs. The dataset comprised deeply sampled blood TCRbeta repertoires from subjects exposed to, actively infected with, or recovered from COVID-19. The repertoires were released in a freely available public database meant as a resource for research on the immune response to SARS-CoV-2. Samples came from the ongoing ImmuneRACE study (first 160 participants) plus 1,254 subjects from 6 global collaborators. A de-identified subject ID, COVID-19 status, age in years and sex were almost always included in the sample metadata. Where available, HLA class I and class II types were obtained from metadata supplied by the sample provider rather than from assay-based typing. Broader findings and caveats from the paper: The amount of clinical and demographic metadata varied by source and participant and was provided uncurated.

TCRbeta CDR3 regions were amplified from genomic DNA using the immunoSEQ Assay, a bias-controlled multiplex PCR. For the original study's pipeline: Nucleated cell counts per sample were estimated from amplification of reference gene primers within the assay. To quantify the absolute abundance of each unique TCRbeta CDR3 rearrangement, sequence reads were collapsed and filtered. Productive Simpson clonality was computed per sample as the square root of Simpson's diversity index over productive rearrangements. Sourced from immuneACCESS, this table was stored by TCRdb with only in-frame sequences that have V and J called. A share of the clones is absent; for the studies checked, an unresolved V gene accounts for under half, and the remainder has no known explanation. The V and J calls and clone size come from that table; D and trimming were worked out from the DNA. The sample data list about 340,000 clones, and roughly 90% of these were observed just once. The ten largest clonotypes hold around 7.9% of the sample.

Unmatched junction bases come to 12, with V trimmed by 5 bases and J by 4 bases. According to the germline V gene, CDR1 reads SGHTA and CDR2 reads FQGTGA. The CDR3 holds 16 amino acids from the cysteine to the phenylalanine. The CDR3 DNA has 48 bases and is translated from base 1. On this clone itself: There is no known antigen for this receptor. Base quality data are lacking; no much larger clone is found one base away.

One collaborating source in Seattle enrolled patients during active infection and followed them longitudinally through the course of disease. Each collaborating institution followed its own protocols to collect whole blood in K2EDTA tubes. For TCRbeta analysis, collaborator samples were shipped as frozen whole blood, as isolated PBMCs, or as DNA extracted from either sample type. The sequenced sample consisted of peripheral blood. This clonotype was obtained from a woman in her seventies with COVID-19, enrolled during active disease. The chain is made from TRBV7-3 and TRBJ1-2; the junction holds 8 bases that match TRBD1. The sequenced DNA is TGTGCCAGCAGCAGCAAGGGACAGGTAGAGGGCTATGGCTACACCTTC. Translation gives CASSSKGQVEGYGYTF.